The 27 T cell receptor beta chains given below trace back to one sample, sequenced in a study of blood T cell repertoires in COVID-19 (dated by TCRdb to 2018 to 2020). The library was made by the immunoSEQ multiplex PCR assay. TCRdb re-hosts the immuneACCESS table, in-frame sequences only. Its copies lack some clones; in the studies checked, an unresolved V gene accounts for under half of them, and the cause for the rest is not known. This sample lists about 130,000 clones; over 85% were detected once. The ten largest clones take up 3.7% of the sample. Sample: peripheral blood. The receptors originated from a man aged 50 to 60 with active COVID-19.

J is TRBJ1-6 and V is TRBV5-6; D uncertain. From germline, CDR1 is SGHDT and CDR2 YYEEEE. Trimming removed 6 bases at V and 6 bases at J, with 13 bases between. The CDR3 totals 14 residues. CDR3 protein: CASTIIAGNSPLHF. The CDR3 DNA sequence: TGTGCCAGCACCATAATAGCGGGTAATTCACCCCTCCACTTT.

The chain has TRBV12-5 and TRBJ1-5; D unclear. The CDR3 has 14 residues. Trimming cost V 7 bases and J 2 bases, with 12 bases left between them. CDR1 LGHNT and CDR2 FRNRAP come from the germline V gene. CDR3 coding DNA: TGTGCTAGTGCCGAGGGTTGGGGCAATCAGCCCCAGCATTTT. Translated: CASAEGWGNQPQHF.

The chain uses TRBV30 and TRBJ2-1, with D possibly matching TRBD1 (5 bases). The germline V gene encodes CDR1 GTSNPN and CDR2 SVGIG (reference sequence). This CDR3 contains 16 residues. Trimming left V 0 bases short and J 1 base short, with 13 bases between. The CDR3 spells CAWSVLEAGSYNEQFF. Written as DNA, the CDR3 is TGTGCCTGGAGTGTACTTGAAGCAGGGTCCTACAATGAGCAGTTCTTC.

The chain is built from TRBV11-3 and TRBJ1-1; 8 bases line up with TRBD1. V lost 5 bases to trimming and J lost 1 base; unmatched junction nucleotides: 3. This CDR3 is 14 amino acids long. The V gene's germline CDR1 is SGHNT and CDR2 YENEEA. In nucleotides, the CDR3 is TGTGCCAGCAGCGCAGGGACAGGGAACACTGAAGCTTTCTTT. This translates into CASSAGTGNTEAFF.

V usage is TRBV5-5 and J usage is TRBJ2-2, with 7 bases aligning to TRBD1. CDR1 and CDR2 from the germline V gene are SGHKS and YYEKEE (reference sequence). After removal of 0 bases from V and 1 base from J, the junction contained 0 bases not matched to a gene. The CDR3 sequence is 15 residues long. The CDR3 sequence: CASSLGTGNTGELFF. Here the CDR3 DNA reads TGTGCCAGCAGCTTGGGGACAGGGAACACCGGGGAGCTGTTTTTT. Variable domain in full (rest from reference TRBV5-5 and TRBJ2-2): DAGVTQSPTHLIKTRGQQVTLRCSPISGHKSVSWYQQVLGQGPQFIFQYYEKEERGRGNFPDRFSARQFPNYSSELNVNALLLGDSALYLCASSLGTGNTGELFFGEGSRLTVL.

The V gene is TRBV29-1, the J gene TRBJ1-2; D unclear. The germline V gene has CDR1 SQVTM and CDR2 ANQGSEA. The CDR3 covers 12 residues. V lost 0 bases, J lost 4 bases, and 6 bases lay in between. The CDR3 sequence: CSVEDRSYGYTF. The CDR3 nucleotides read TGCAGCGTTGAAGATCGGAGCTATGGCTACACCTTC.

The chain combines TRBV19 with TRBJ2-1; tentatively, D is TRBD1 (5 bases). V gave up 4 bases and J gave up 3 bases, with 22 bases separating them. The CDR3 extends over 18 amino acids. Germline assignment: CDR1 LNHDA and CDR2 SQIVND (reference sequence). The CDR3 loop reads CASSTRQGDSALYNEQFF. The CDR3 nucleotides are TGTGCCAGTAGTACCAGGCAAGGAGACAGTGCCCTCTACAATGAGCAGTTCTTC.

DNA for the CDR3: TGTGCCAGCAGCTTGAGGAGTCTAAATTCACCCCTCCACTTT. Its protein product is CASSLRSLNSPLHF. This rearrangement joins TRBV5-6 to TRBJ1-6; no firm D call. This CDR3 is 14 amino acids long. Trimming removed 1 base at V and 7 bases at J, with 9 bases between. Germline V gene data show CDR1 as SGHDT and CDR2 as YYEEEE.

This chain uses TRBV5-1 with TRBJ2-5, with 9 bases that match TRBD1. Per the germline V gene, CDR1 is SGHRS and CDR2 is YFSETQ. This CDR3 has 14 amino acids. Unmatched junction bases numbered 5, after V lost 4 bases and J lost 4 bases. CDR3 region: CASSPRTGAETQYF. The CDR3, as DNA: TGCGCCAGCAGCCCCCGGACAGGGGCAGAGACCCAGTACTTC.

This clone was detected only a few times. The chain carries TRBV6-7 and TRBJ1-2, with TRBD1 matching 7 bases. TRBV6-7 falls under the ORF class, with uncertain function. With 8 bases clipped from V and 8 bases from J, the junction kept 23 bases outside the gene matches. The CDR3 has 17 residues. CDR3 sequence: CASYFGARDSLQAGYTF. The CDR3 bases are TGTGCCAGCTATTTTGGGGCACGGGACAGCCTTCAGGCGGGCTACACCTTC.

The chain is built from TRBV19 and TRBJ1-3; D is ambiguous. V was shortened by 4 bases and J by 0 bases, with 10 bases between the two germline ends. Germline CDR1 reads LNHDA; CDR2 reads SQIVND (reference sequence). This CDR3 region has 15 residues. CDR3 loop: CASSTLLYSGNTIYF. CDR3 nucleotide sequence: TGTGCCAGTAGTACGCTACTTTACTCTGGAAACACCATATATTTT.

V gene TRBV14 combines with J gene TRBJ1-1; maybe TRBD1 (6 bases). V was pared by 4 bases and J by 8 bases, with 14 bases between. This CDR3 is 13 amino acids long. Per the germline V gene, CDR1 is SGHDN and CDR2 is FVKESK. CDR3 in amino acids: CASSRWQGREAFF. The DNA of the CDR3 is TGTGCCAGCAGCCGATGGCAGGGGCGCGAAGCTTTCTTT. Looking up the rest from reference TRBV14 and TRBJ1-1 gives the full variable domain: EAGVTQFPSHSVIEKGQTVTLRCDPISGHDNLYWYRRVMGKEIKFLLHFVKESKQDESGMPNNRFLAERTGGTYSTLKVQPAELEDSGVYFCASSRWQGREAFFGQGTRLTVV.

This clone was picked up one time. V is TRBV7-2 and J is TRBJ1-3; D uncertain. Germline CDR1 is SGHTA and CDR2 is FQGNSA. Trimming stripped 3 bases from V and 1 base from J, with 10 bases between. The CDR3 loop spans 15 amino acids. The CDR3 DNA reads TGTGCCAGCAGCTTGCGGGGTCATTCTGGAAACACCATATATTTT. This codes for CASSLRGHSGNTIYF.

The chain combines TRBV30 with TRBJ1-5; TRBD1 is a possible D gene (5 bases). The CDR3 spans 13 residues. V gave up 0 bases and J gave up 7 bases, with 10 bases separating them. CDR1 is GTSNPN and CDR2 is SVGIG in the germline V gene (reference sequence). The CDR3 sequence: CAWSVRGLQPQHF. CDR3 coding DNA: TGTGCCTGGAGTGTACGGGGGTTGCAGCCCCAGCATTTT.

In its sample, this clone was seen a few times. The chain uses TRBV19 and TRBJ2-3; 12 bases agree with TRBD1. The CDR3 is 14 residues long. V was pared by 10 bases and J by 4 bases, with 6 bases of the junction left unmatched. The germline V gene has CDR1 LNHDA and CDR2 SQIVND (reference sequence). CDR3 protein: CATRDRGRADTQYF. The CDR3 coding sequence is TGTGCCACCCGGGACAGGGGGCGCGCAGATACGCAGTATTTT.

The chain employs TRBV29-1 and TRBJ2-7; D possibly corresponds to TRBD2 (6 bases). Trimming left V 6 bases short and J 6 bases short, with 18 bases between. The CDR3 has 13 amino acids. Germline assignment: CDR1 SQVTM and CDR2 ANQGSEA. The CDR3 protein is CSVAGGAGGEQYV. CDR3 in DNA: TGCAGCGTGGCGGGCGGGGCAGGTGGCGAGCAGTACGTC.

The chain couples TRBV5-1 to TRBJ1-2, with a tentative D call TRBD1 (6 bases). The CDR3 runs to 18 residues. Per germline, CDR1 SGHRS and CDR2 YFSETQ. V was clipped by 0 bases and J by 5 bases, with 23 bases between them. CDR3 residues: CASSLGGRGGQRIYGYTF. DNA of the CDR3: TGCGCCAGCAGCTTGGGAGGACGAGGTGGACAGAGAATTTATGGCTACACCTTC.

The chain couples TRBV11-3 to TRBJ2-1; D might be TRBD2 (6 bases). The germline CDR1 and CDR2 sequences are SGHNT and YENEEA. V shed 4 bases and J shed 4 bases, with 14 bases lying between them. CDR3 length equals 15 residues. Here the CDR3 reads CASSSTGEDYNEQFF. As DNA, the CDR3 is TGTGCCAGCAGCTCCACCGGGGAGGATTACAATGAGCAGTTCTTC.

This chain uses TRBV11-2 with TRBJ2-1, with 11 bases lining up with TRBD2. The CDR3 runs 18 residues. In germline, CDR1 is SGHAT, CDR2 FQNNGV. The V gene end was trimmed by 5 bases and the J gene end by 0 bases; junction bases not matched to a gene: 9. The CDR3: CASSPRVSGRGSYNEQFF. The CDR3 region has the DNA TGTGCCAGCAGCCCCCGGGTTAGCGGGAGGGGCTCCTACAATGAGCAGTTCTTC.

The genes are TRBV7-9 and TRBJ1-1; a possible D gene is TRBD1 (6 bases). The CDR3 spans 14 residues. V dropped 5 bases and J dropped 0 bases, with 10 bases sitting between them. Per the germline V gene, CDR1 is SEHNR and CDR2 is FQNEAQ (reference sequence). In DNA form, the CDR3 reads TGTGCCAGCAGCGAAACAGGGCTGAACACTGAAGCTTTCTTT. Amino acids: CASSETGLNTEAFF. Variable domain in full (rest from reference TRBV7-9 and TRBJ1-1): DTGVSQNPRHKITKRGQNVTFRCDPISEHNRLYWYRQTLGQGPEFLTYFQNEAQLEKSRLLSDRFSAERPKGSFSTLEIQRTEQGDSAMYLCASSETGLNTEAFFGQGTRLTVV.

Written as DNA, the CDR3 is TGTGCCAGCAGCTCTAGTGGACAGGGTAATAATTCACCCCTCCACTTT. Its protein is CASSSSGQGNNSPLHF. The chain couples TRBV27 to TRBJ1-6; 8 bases map to TRBD1. The CDR3 sequence is 16 residues long. The germline CDR1 and CDR2 sequences are MNHEY and SMNVEV (reference sequence). J was trimmed by 5 bases and V by 6 bases; bases with no gene match: 9.

The V call is TRBV2, the J call TRBJ2-5, with D possibly matching TRBD2 (6 bases). The germline CDR1 and CDR2 sequences are SNHLY and FYNNEI. Trimming left V 6 bases short and J 2 bases short, with 13 bases between. The CDR3 runs to 14 residues. As DNA, the CDR3 is TGTGCCAGCAGGGCTAGCGCGCCACAAGAGACCCAGTACTTC. Amino acids: CASRASAPQETQYF. Using reference TRBV2 and TRBJ2-5 for the parts outside the CDR3, the full variable domain is EPEVTQTPSHQVTQMGQEVILRCVPISNHLYFYWYRQILGQKVEFLVSFYNNEISEKSEIFDDQFSVERPDGSNFTLKIRSTKLEDSAMYFCASRASAPQETQYFGPGTRLLVL.

The chain employs TRBV19 and TRBJ2-1; D uncertain. Between the trimmed V and J ends, which lost 6 bases and 0 bases, there was a span of 15 bases. From germline, CDR1 is LNHDA and CDR2 SQIVND (reference sequence). This CDR3 spans 16 amino acids. This CDR3 is CASRRVARSSYNEQFF. The CDR3 DNA sequence: TGTGCCAGTAGAAGAGTGGCGAGGAGCTCCTACAATGAGCAGTTCTTC.

The chain carries TRBV2 and TRBJ2-7; 13 nucleotides line up with TRBD2. In germline, CDR1 is SNHLY, CDR2 FYNNEI. The V and J ends lost 5 bases and 3 bases, in that order; junction bases with no gene match: 7. The CDR3 sequence is 16 residues long. CDR3 protein: CASSPRTSGSFYEQYV. The CDR3 DNA follows: TGTGCCAGCAGTCCTAGGACTAGCGGGAGCTTCTACGAGCAGTACGTC.

The gene calls are TRBV5-1 and TRBJ2-7, with 7 nucleotides matching TRBD1. The CDR3 runs to 14 residues. Germline CDR1 and CDR2: SGHRS and YFSETQ. The ends lost 0 bases at V and 6 bases at J; junction bases unmatched: 6. CDR3 in DNA: TGCGCCAGCAGCTTGGCGGACAGGAGATCCGAGCAGTACTTC. Its translation: CASSLADRRSEQYF.

The count of this clone is one. The chain couples TRBV6-5 to TRBJ1-1, with D tentatively TRBD1 (6 bases). The CDR3 runs to 15 residues. The V end lost 6 bases, the J end lost 4 bases, and 18 bases lay between the germline ends. Looked up from germline, CDR1 is MNHEY and CDR2 is SVGAGI. The CDR3: CASSLQGGLGTEAFF. Here the CDR3 DNA reads TGTGCCAGCAGCTTACAGGGTGGGTTGGGCACTGAAGCTTTCTTT.

The rearrangement joins TRBV16 to TRBJ2-4; D may be TRBD2 (5 bases). Germline V gene lookup returns CDR1 KGHSY and CDR2 FQNENV. The CDR3 loop spans 16 amino acids. V lost 2 bases and J lost 6, with 17 bases in between. For the CDR3, the DNA is TGTGCCAGCAGCCAAAACCACCGGGATCCATTAAACATTCAGTACTTC. Translation: CASSQNHRDPLNIQYF.